These 18 T cell receptor beta chains originate from one sample sequenced in a study of T cell changes during pregnancy in multiple sclerosis. Assay used: immunoSEQ multiplex PCR; TCRdb lists only in-frame clones, some missing. The data contain about 110,000 clones, around 90% of them singletons. This material consisted of peripheral blood, taken before pregnancy. These receptors all come from a female donor with multiple sclerosis, enrolled in a pregnancy study.

This clone was detected only once. This chain joins TRBV9 and TRBJ1-2; D may be TRBD1 (6 bases). Trimming took off 3 bases at V and 8 bases at J, with 17 bases between the two ends. Germline CDR1 reads SGDLS; CDR2 reads YYNGEE. This CDR3 contains 14 residues. The CDR3 sequence is CASSASTGSGGYTF. In nucleotides, the CDR3 is TGTGCCAGCAGCGCATCTACAGGGTCTGGCGGCTACACCTTC.

This chain connects TRBV28 to TRBJ2-1, with 9 bases that match TRBD2. Germline assignment: CDR1 MDHEN and CDR2 SYDVKM. J gave up 6 bases and V 3 bases, and 3 bases lay outside the gene matches. The CDR3 contains 14 residues. The CDR3 DNA reads TGTGCCAGCAGTTTCGGCGGGAGGGGCAATGAGCAGTTCTTC. It encodes CASSFGGRGNEQFF. The variable domain in full, completed from reference TRBV28 and TRBJ2-1, reads DVKVTQSSRYLVKRTGEKVFLECVQDMDHENMFWYRQDPGLGLRLIYFSYDVKMKEKGDIPEGYSVSREKKERFSLILESASTNQTSMYLCASSFGGRGNEQFFGPGTRLTVL.

The gene calls are TRBV4-1 and TRBJ2-3, with 7 nucleotides matching TRBD2. V lost 1 base and J lost 1; bases outside the gene matches: 11. This CDR3 spans 18 amino acids. From germline, CDR1 is MGHRA and CDR2 YSYEKL. CDR3 nucleotides: TGCGCCAGCAGCCAAGGGGGGGGAGCAGTTGAGGGCACAGATACGCAGTATTTT. It yields the protein CASSQGGGAVEGTDTQYF.

This chain joins TRBV28 and TRBJ1-6; D perhaps matches TRBD1 (6 bases). V dropped 3 bases and J dropped 0 bases, with 18 bases sitting between them. The CDR3 has 19 residues. Germline V gene data show CDR1 as MDHEN and CDR2 as SYDVKM. The DNA of the CDR3 is TGTGCCAGCAGTTTCCCTGGACAGTTTGTGGGCTCCTATAATTCACCCCTCCACTTT. Its protein product is CASSFPGQFVGSYNSPLHF. The whole variable domain, remainder taken from reference TRBV28 and TRBJ1-6, is DVKVTQSSRYLVKRTGEKVFLECVQDMDHENMFWYRQDPGLGLRLIYFSYDVKMKEKGDIPEGYSVSREKKERFSLILESASTNQTSMYLCASSFPGQFVGSYNSPLHFGNGTRLTVT.

A remark on this clone: The junction shows a germline mismatch at one end, possibly a read error. The chain recombines TRBV11-2 with TRBJ1-1; TRBD1 might be the D (5 bases). The germline V gene has CDR1 SGHAT and CDR2 FQNNGV. This CDR3 contains 14 residues. The CDR3 loop is CVSSLAGRRTEAFF. The CDR3 DNA reads as TGTGTCAGCAGCTTGGCAGGGAGGCGCACTGAAGCTTTCTTT.

The chain couples TRBV28 to TRBJ1-2, with D unresolved. In germline, CDR1 is MDHEN, CDR2 SYDVKM. CDR3 size: 14 residues. V lost 1 base and J lost 4, with 10 bases in between. The CDR3 nucleotides read TGTGCCAGCAGTTTATTGCTACGAGGCTATGGCTACACCTTC. Its translation is CASSLLLRGYGYTF.

The chain links TRBV29-1 to TRBJ2-3; 8 bases are shared with TRBD2. The CDR3 consists of 15 residues. Germline CDR1 reads SQVTM; CDR2 reads ANQGSEA. V was clipped by 6 bases and J by 2 bases; unmatched bases: 10. The CDR3 DNA reads TGCAGCGTCGCCGGGGCGGGAGGCCCCACAGATACGCAGTATTTT. Protein: CSVAGAGGPTDTQYF.

J is TRBJ2-7 and V is TRBV21-1; the tabulated D call, TRBD1, remains unverified against the DNA. TRBV21-1 is classified as a pseudogene. This CDR3 is 14 amino acids long. This CDR3 reads CASSKRDSSYEQYF. The DNA of the CDR3 is TGTGCCAGCAGCAAACGGGACAGTTCCTACGAGCAGTACTTC.

Points on this clone: At the DNA level, this CDR3 is encoded by other sequences in the same sample as well. This chain joins TRBV5-6 and TRBJ2-5, with 9 nucleotides matching TRBD1. The trim removed 2 bases at V and 5 bases at J, leaving 7 bases unmatched. This CDR3 is built from 15 residues. In germline, CDR1 is SGHDT, CDR2 YYEEEE. CDR3 bases: TGTGCCAGCAGCTTCCGGGACAGGGACGTTGAGACCCAGTACTTC. It specifies CASSFRDRDVETQYF.

This clone was detected once. The V call is TRBV18, the J call TRBJ1-4, with D possibly TRBD1 on 6 matching bases. V dropped 9 bases and J dropped 4 bases, with 12 bases sitting between them. The germline V gene has CDR1 KGHSH and CDR2 LQKENI. There are 13 residues in the CDR3. The CDR3 loop reads CASKTGINEKLFF. In DNA form, the CDR3 reads TGTGCCAGTAAAACAGGGATTAATGAAAAACTGTTTTTT.

The chain couples TRBV7-3 to TRBJ2-5, with 9 bases lining up with TRBD2. With 5 bases clipped from V and 2 bases from J, the junction kept 6 bases outside the gene matches. From germline, CDR1 is SGHTA and CDR2 FQGTGA. The CDR3 consists of 15 residues. The CDR3: CASSRRGGVQETQYF. The CDR3 nucleotides read TGTGCCAGCAGCCGCCGCGGGGGGGTACAAGAGACCCAGTACTTC.

This clone has a single count. This chain joins TRBV7-2 and TRBJ2-5; 9 nucleotides agree with TRBD1. CDR3 length equals 15 residues. Per the germline V gene, CDR1 is SGHTA and CDR2 is FQGNSA. Unmatched junction bases numbered 8, after V lost 4 bases and J lost 5 bases. CDR3 coding DNA: TGTGCCAGCAGCTCCCGGGACAGGGTTTACGAGACCCAGTACTTC. This sequence encodes CASSSRDRVYETQYF.

The rearrangement uses TRBV5-1 and TRBJ1-1; D not certain. Germline V gives CDR1 SGHRS, CDR2 YFSETQ. Trimming stripped 1 base from V and 0 bases from J, with 10 bases between. This CDR3 is 15 amino acids long. The CDR3 protein is CASSLIPDMNTEAFF. The DNA for the CDR3 is TGCGCCAGCAGCTTGATTCCAGATATGAACACTGAAGCTTTCTTT. Based on the CDR3 plus reference TRBV5-1 and TRBJ1-1, the full variable domain is KAGVTQTPRYLIKTRGQQVTLSCSPISGHRSVSWYQQTPGQGLQFLFEYFSETQRNKGNFPGRFSGRQFSNSRSEMNVSTLELGDSALYLCASSLIPDMNTEAFFGQGTRLTVV.

Of note for this clone: The junction does not match germline at one end; this may be a read error. This chain connects TRBV29-1 to TRBJ2-3; D gene uncertain. The CDR3 sequence is 13 residues long. Germline-derived CDR1 and CDR2 are SQVTM and ANQGSEA. The chain's CDR3 is CNVEVGSTDTQYF. CDR3 in DNA: TGCAACGTTGAGGTTGGCAGCACAGATACGCAGTATTTT.

The chain uses TRBV6-1 and TRBJ1-1, with 8 bases aligning to TRBD1. This CDR3 region has 14 residues. Trimming removed 6 bases from V and 1 base from J; junction bases left unmatched: 4. From germline, CDR1 is MNHNS and CDR2 SASEGT. In DNA form, the CDR3 reads TGTGCCAGCAGCTTGGACAGGGCGAACACTGAAGCTTTCTTT. This encodes CASSLDRANTEAFF.

This chain links TRBV5-5 with TRBJ2-7, with 11 bases identical to TRBD1. With 3 bases clipped from V and 2 bases from J, the junction kept 10 bases outside the gene matches. The CDR3 runs 17 residues. Germline V CDR1 and CDR2: SGHKS, YYEKEE (reference sequence). The CDR3 DNA follows: TGTGCCAGCAGCTCTCCGGGACAGGGGGGAAAGCCCTACGAGCAGTACTTC. Translation: CASSSPGQGGKPYEQYF. Combining the CDR3 with reference TRBV5-5 and TRBJ2-7 gives the whole variable domain DAGVTQSPTHLIKTRGQQVTLRCSPISGHKSVSWYQQVLGQGPQFIFQYYEKEERGRGNFPDRFSARQFPNYSSELNVNALLLGDSALYLCASSSPGQGGKPYEQYFGPGTRLTVT.

CDR3 nucleotides: TGTGCCAGCCCCTCCCGGCGGAGAAAATTTTTATACGAGCAGTACTTC. Translation gives CASPSRRRKFLYEQYF. This rearrangement joins TRBV28 to TRBJ2-7, with unresolved D. V dropped 8 bases and J dropped 4 bases, with 24 bases sitting between them. The CDR3 spans 16 residues. Germline V gene lookup returns CDR1 MDHEN and CDR2 SYDVKM.

V gene TRBV30 combines with J gene TRBJ1-2; D is uncertain. CDR3 size: 15 residues. Deletions cut 0 bases from V and 1 base from J, with 12 bases between. Germline loops: CDR1 GTSNPN, CDR2 SVGIG (reference sequence). CDR3 loop: CAWSVRAGGNYGYTF. In nucleotides, the CDR3 is TGTGCCTGGAGTGTAAGGGCAGGAGGTAACTATGGCTACACCTTC.